This entry is about one T cell receptor beta chain. Its antigen remains unidentified. Per-nucleotide qualities are absent, and no much larger clonotype sits a single base away. One collaborating source in Seattle enrolled patients while the patients were actively infected and followed the patients over time throughout the course of disease. Each collaborating institution followed its own protocols to collect whole blood in K2EDTA tubes. For TCRbeta analysis, collaborators shipped samples as frozen whole blood, isolated PBMCs, or DNA extracted from either of those sample types. As encoded in the germline V gene, CDR1 is SQVTM while CDR2 is ANQGSEA. Including the terminal cysteine and phenylalanine, the CDR3 comprises 12 residues. Of all the DNA, just the CDR3 is kept, 36 bases in frame from base 1. V is clipped by 8 bases and J by 2 bases, and the sequence between their germline boundaries is 12 bases long.

TCRbeta CDR3 regions were amplified from genomic DNA using the immunoSEQ Assay, a bias-controlled multiplex PCR. Per the original workflow: Within the assay, amplification of reference gene primers was used to estimate how many nucleated cells each sample contained. To quantify the absolute abundance of each unique TCRbeta CDR3 rearrangement, sequence reads were collapsed and filtered. For each sample, productive Simpson clonality was calculated as the square root of Simpson's diversity index over productive rearrangements. TCRdb carries this immuneACCESS record with in-frame sequences only. Its versions omit some clonotypes, under half of them owing to an unresolved V gene in the studies checked, with the rest unexplained. The V and J calls and the clone size are those of that table, but D and trimming were determined from the DNA. This sample has over 200,000 clones in its table, and approximately 90% of those were observed once. Around 0.84% of the sample is held by the ten biggest clonotypes.

The data were taken from a study of blood T cell repertoires in COVID-19 (dated by TCRdb to about 2020). At the level of the whole study: Collaborator samples came from the United States, Italy and Spain and covered acute and convalescent phases of COVID-19. A freely available public database, intended as a resource for researchers studying the immune response to SARS-CoV-2, is where the repertoires were released. The dataset comprised deeply sampled blood TCRbeta repertoires from subjects exposed to, actively infected with, or recovered from COVID-19. The material from the prospective study consisted of cDNA or gDNA derived from T cells, B-cell-depleted T cells, or PBMCs. Samples were obtained from the ongoing ImmuneRACE study (first 160 participants) and from approximately 1,200 subjects provided by 6 global collaborators. The sample metadata nearly always contained a de-identified subject ID, COVID-19 status, age in years and sex. Where available, HLA class I and class II types were taken from metadata supplied by the sample provider and were not determined by assay-based typing.

Here is what the overall study found, with its caveats: How much clinical and demographic metadata was included differed by source and by participant, and the metadata was provided uncurated.

The sequencing input was peripheral blood. This sequence uses TRBV29-1 and TRBJ2-5; TRBD2 might be the D gene, on 7 matching bases. This TCR was sampled from a man aged 55 to 70 with COVID-19, enrolled during active disease. The sequence in DNA is TGCAGCCACGGGGGGCTTCAAGAGACCCAGTACTTC. Translated, this gives CSHGGLQETQYF.